This T cell receptor beta chain was sequenced in a study of Ad26.COV2.S vaccination and SARS-CoV-2 variants. This clone showed up just a few times. The antigen is unknown. In germline, CDR1 is MGHRA, CDR2 YSYEKL. The CDR3 loop spans 17 amino acids. V dropped 3 bases and J dropped 6 bases, with 21 bases sitting between them. Only in-frame clones appear in the TCRdb table, and some are missing; sequencing was by immunoSEQ multiplex PCR. The sample holds 300,000 to 400,000 clones, roughly 94% seen once. Points from the study as a whole: Vaccine and placebo groups showed comparable non-spike TCR breadth. Spike-specific CD8+ and CD4+ T cell responses reportedly showed substantial breadth after vaccination. Analyses that measured TCR breadth and depth may have underestimated total T cell responses. It was vaccine recipients, not placebo recipients, who had the higher spike-specific TCR breadth.

This sequence was found in a human donor who had recovered from COVID-19. V and J are TRBV4-1 and TRBJ1-5, with D perhaps TRBD1 (6 bases). The sample was peripheral blood, taken after recovery from COVID-19. The CDR3 is CASSHALGQRPGQPQHF. CDR3 coding DNA: TGCGCCAGCAGCCATGCCCTAGGACAGAGGCCAGGTCAGCCCCAGCATTTT.